A selection of T cell receptor beta chains follows, all from one sample in a study of T cell responses to AZD1222 COVID-19 vaccine. TCRdb keeps only in-frame clones here, not all; method: immunoSEQ multiplex PCR. In the table there are some 180,000 clones, over 80% of which are singletons. This specimen consisted of peripheral blood, obtained 28 days after the second dose of the MenACWY control vaccine. The receptors shown here come from an adult who received the MenACWY meningococcal vaccine as a control. Each CDR3 is given with its conserved first and last residue.

>TRBJ1-1|TRBV27
CASRFSLITNTEAFF
>TRBJ2-6|TRBV4-1
CASGGGRANVLTF
>TRBJ1-3|TRBV5-1
CASSRGAGGLGNTIYF
>TRBJ2-5|TRBV6-2/TRBV6-3
CASSTRTGVFQETQYF
>TRBJ2-1|TRBV7-9
CASSLSGTSGGNEQFF
>TRBJ2-5|TRBV29-1
CSVEPGQKGETQYF
>TRBJ1-2|TRBV6-1
CASSESWTDYPLYGYTF
>TRBJ2-7|TRBV9
CASSATTYSYEQYF
>TRBJ1-1|TRBV12-5
CASGLEKGTEAFF
>TRBJ2-6|TRBV11-2
CASSLGGSSGANVLTF
>TRBJ1-1|TRBV18
CASSREQGVNTEAFF
>TRBJ2-6|TRBV2
CASSTQAAGANVLTF
>TRBJ1-1|TRBV3-1/TRBV3-2
CASSQAQRFNTEAFF
>TRBJ2-1|TRBV5-1
CASSLTANSYNEQFF
>TRBJ2-7|TRBV2
CASRSYEQYF
>TRBJ2-5|TRBV6-5
CASSLDRETQYF
>TRBJ2-7|TRBV29-1
CSGRTGPYEQYF
>TRBJ1-1|TRBV5-1
CASSLGDNAEAFF
>TRBJ2-7|TRBV18
CATTGSGGYEQYF
>TRBJ1-2|TRBV7-9
CASSLGGLGNRYGYTF
>TRBJ2-7|TRBV11-2
CASSLGTGGTYEQYF
>TRBJ1-5|TRBV6-2/TRBV6-3
CASSYARGRGQPQHF
>TRBJ2-3|TRBV10-1
CASSERAGPSTDTQYF
>TRBJ1-2|TRBV10-3
CAISDPRVTRGYGYTF
>TRBJ2-5|TRBV11-2
CASSSLILAGGQETQYF
>TRBJ1-5|TRBV2
CASSGTQFNQPQHF
>TRBJ2-3|TRBV2
CASSVGTSTDTQYF
>TRBJ2-7|TRBV7-9
CASRDKTSYEQYF
>TRBJ1-3|TRBV28
CASDTPGGTGNTIYF
>TRBJ1-3|TRBV19
CASSRTGGRGNTIYF
>TRBJ2-7|TRBV4-1
CASSQEEGDSYEQYF
>TRBJ1-2|TRBV4-3
CASSHGQGSYGYTF
>TRBJ1-1|TRBV5-4
CASSLEIGGNTEAFF
>TRBJ1-1|TRBV18
CASSPGRETEAFF
>TRBJ1-1|TRBV3-1/TRBV3-2
CASSQANIFAEAFF
>TRBJ2-3|TRBV20-1
CSASTAPAGVIPHTQYF
>TRBJ1-3|TRBV7-2
CASSFASGNTIYF
>TRBJ2-7|TRBV3-1/TRBV3-2
CASSQVGYEQYF
>TRBJ2-1|TRBV5-1
CASSLAGRLRSYNEQFF
>TRBJ1-1|TRBV6-5
CASSLRRQNTEAFF
>TRBJ1-2|TRBV6-5
CASTRGNYGYTF
>TRBJ1-1|TRBV5-8
CASSLAGGVNTEAFF
>TRBJ1-2|TRBV11-2
CASSRRSGTGVNDYTF
>TRBJ1-5|TRBV30
CAWSPNSNQPQHF
>TRBJ1-6|TRBV3-1/TRBV3-2
CASSQAGQGNSPLHF
>TRBJ1-1|TRBV12-3/TRBV12-4
CASSYRMNTEAFF
>TRBJ1-5|TRBV30
CAWSLNWGTGTGSQPQHF
>TRBJ1-2|TRBV3-1/TRBV3-2
CASSQVTGGYTF
>TRBJ1-2|TRBV7-2
CASSLAPWQGHGYTF
>TRBJ2-1|TRBV11-1
CASSFSLPVVDEQFF
>TRBJ1-5|TRBV19
CASSSPDRAGNQPQHF
>TRBJ1-2|TRBV6-6
CASSYSSPNYGYTF
>TRBJ2-7|TRBV4-1
CASSQVLGGSYEQYF
>TRBJ1-1|TRBV28
CASSYRDRIFEAFF